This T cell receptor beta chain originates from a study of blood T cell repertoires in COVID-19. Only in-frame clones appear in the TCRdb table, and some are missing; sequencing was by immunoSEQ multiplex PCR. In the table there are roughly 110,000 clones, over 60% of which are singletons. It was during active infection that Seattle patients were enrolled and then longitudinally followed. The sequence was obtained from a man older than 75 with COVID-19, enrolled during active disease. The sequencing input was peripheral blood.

The CDR3, as DNA: TGTGCCAGTAGTTTCGGGGGTGGCTTGGAGGCTTTCTTT. Amino acid sequence: CASSFGGGLEAFF. V is TRBV19 and J is TRBJ1-1, with D possibly matching TRBD1 (5 bases). The CDR3 extends over 13 amino acids. Germline V gene sequence: CDR1 LNHDA, CDR2 SQIVND (reference sequence). V was cut by 5 bases and J by 11 bases, with 18 bases left in between.